Following are 5 T cell receptor beta chains from one sample sequenced in a study of shared clonotypes between healthy human individuals. Sequencing was performed with immunoSEQ multiplex PCR; in TCRdb, only in-frame clones are kept and a portion is missing. The sample holds 2 million to 2.5 million clones, around 93% seen once. The material sequenced was naive CD4+ T cells from PBMCs. Subset reported: CD45RA+ positively selected. The receptors were sampled from a man aged 18 to 30 in good health. Some clones in this sample may be carry-over from other donors' samples.

This rearrangement joins TRBV27 to TRBJ2-1; no reliable D call. This CDR3 comprises 16 residues. The germline V gene encodes CDR1 MNHEY and CDR2 SMNVEV (reference sequence). The germline V and J ends were trimmed by 5 bases and 10 bases, with 24 bases remaining between them. CDR3: CASSPSRTILSREQFF. The CDR3 region has the DNA TGTGCCAGCAGTCCCAGCCGGACCATACTCTCTCGGGAGCAGTTCTTC.

The chain is built from TRBV2 and TRBJ1-2; no clear D gene. The germline V gene has CDR1 SNHLY and CDR2 FYNNEI. Between the trimmed V and J ends, which lost 6 bases and 8 bases, there was a span of 13 bases. The CDR3 is made up of 12 amino acids. The CDR3 DNA follows: TGTGCCAGCAGCACAAACCTGGGAGGCTACACCTTC. Its translation is CASSTNLGGYTF.

The chain has TRBV6-6 and TRBJ1-2; 7 nucleotides agree with TRBD1. Germline V gene sequence: CDR1 MNHNY, CDR2 SVGAGI (reference sequence). With 5 bases clipped from V and 4 bases from J, the junction kept 4 bases outside the gene matches. This CDR3 has 13 residues. The CDR3 DNA sequence: TGTGCCAGCAGTGTGGCAGGGGGCTATGGCTACACCTTC. Translation: CASSVAGGYGYTF.

This clone was picked up a small number of times. The sample contains more than one DNA sequence encoding this CDR3. The CDR3 spells CASSLGAGTNYGYTF. CDR3 sequence (DNA): TGTGCCAGCAGCTTAGGCGCAGGGACGAACTATGGCTACACCTTC. The J gene is TRBJ1-2, the V gene TRBV7-2, with D possibly matching TRBD1 (5 bases). CDR3 length equals 15 residues. Germline lookup yields CDR1 SGHTA and CDR2 FQGNSA. Trimming stripped 1 base from V and 2 bases from J, with 11 bases between.

This clone was observed a handful of times. V gene TRBV7-9 combines with J gene TRBJ1-2, with D possibly matching TRBD1 (6 bases). V gave up 7 bases and J gave up 8 bases, with 14 bases separating them. CDR3 length equals 12 residues. Germline CDR1 SEHNR, CDR2 FQNEAQ (reference sequence). CDR3 in DNA: TGTGCCAGCACCGCGACAGGCGGGGGCTACACCTTC. Translated: CASTATGGGYTF.